This T cell receptor (beta chain) is drawn from a study of CD8+CD57+ T cells in acquired aplastic anemia. Study-level results: Patients did not significantly differ from controls in CD8+ Simpson's diversity.

The study profiled TCR beta VDJ and CDR3 using genomic DNA as template. TCRdb reprocessed the reads via MiXCR and lists one record per CDR3 protein. This table holds fewer than 250,000 distinct CDR3 sequences, approximately 45% found once. The CDR3 extends over 14 amino acids. CDR1 SSHAT and CDR2 FNYEAQ come from the germline V gene (reference sequence). Concerning this clonotype: Antigen specificity is unknown. One junction end does not reproduce the germline sequence, and a read error may be involved.

Patients chosen for sequencing had shown CD8+CD57+ cell expansion by flow cytometry. Patients uniformly had severe acquired aplastic anemia. Patients had received no therapy at the time of blood sampling. The TCR comes from a human donor with aplastic anemia. Source material: sorted CD4+, CD8+, or CD8+CD57+ T cells (not recorded which) from PBMCs. The chain is built from TRBV7-7 and TRBJ2-3; D is unclear. The DNA for the CDR3 is TGTGCTAGCAGCCCGGACGTCTTCACAGATACGCAGTGCTTT. As protein: CASSPDVFTDTQCF.